These T cell receptor beta chains were read from a single sample in a study of blood T cell repertoires in COVID-19. Some clones are missing from TCRdb's copy, which holds only in-frame ones; the method was immunoSEQ multiplex PCR. The repertoire includes about 350,000 clones, about 90% of them detected once, and around 3.3% sits in the top ten. Sequenced sample: peripheral blood. The receptor set was obtained from a woman aged 18-29 years who had recovered from COVID-19. CDR3s include the opening cysteine and the closing phenylalanine or tryptophan. Fields, in order: J gene, V gene, clone size, D gene, CDR3 protein, CDR3 DNA. D genes are given only for firm matches. For some rows the clone size is stated as once, few or many, or as a class when expanded; others skip it.

J gene: TRBJ2-1; V gene: TRBV7-2; clone size: -; D gene: -; CDR3 protein: CASSPLGLDEQFF; CDR3 DNA: TGTGCCAGCAGCCCACTAGGGCTAGATGAGCAGTTCTTC
J gene: TRBJ1-4; V gene: TRBV30; clone size: -; D gene: TRBD1; CDR3 protein: CAWSVLGQGASANEKLFF; CDR3 DNA: TGTGCCTGGAGTGTCCTGGGACAGGGGGCCTCGGCTAATGAAAAACTGTTTTTT
J gene: TRBJ2-1; V gene: TRBV10-3; clone size: -; D gene: TRBD2; CDR3 protein: CAISEGASGSFYNEQFF; CDR3 DNA: TGTGCCATCAGTGAGGGGGCTAGCGGGAGTTTTTACAATGAGCAGTTCTTC
J gene: TRBJ2-2; V gene: TRBV5-1; clone size: -; D gene: -; CDR3 protein: CASSPDSNTGELFF; CDR3 DNA: TGCGCCAGCAGCCCGGACTCCAACACCGGGGAGCTGTTTTTT
J gene: TRBJ1-6; V gene: TRBV6-5; clone size: -; D gene: -; CDR3 protein: CASSYNLGLEELF; CDR3 DNA: TGTGCCAGCAGTTACAACCTCGGTTTAGAAGAACTTTTT
J gene: TRBJ2-1; V gene: TRBV4-3; clone size: once; D gene: -; CDR3 protein: CASSQASLAQRRDNEQFF; CDR3 DNA: TGCGCCAGCAGCCAAGCATCCCTCGCCCAGCGGAGGGACAATGAGCAGTTCTTC
J gene: TRBJ2-1; V gene: TRBV10-1; clone size: -; D gene: -; CDR3 protein: CASAPGPFEDSISYNEQFF; CDR3 DNA: TGCGCCAGTGCCCCCGGTCCCTTTGAAGACAGTATTTCCTACAATGAGCAGTTCTTC
J gene: TRBJ2-1; V gene: TRBV4-3; clone size: -; D gene: TRBD2; CDR3 protein: CASSQSASGRLAWNNEQFF; CDR3 DNA: TGCGCCAGCAGCCAGTCGGCTAGCGGGAGACTAGCATGGAACAATGAGCAGTTCTTC
J gene: TRBJ2-3; V gene: TRBV23-1; clone size: -; D gene: -; CDR3 protein: CASSHLDSPTPDTQYF; CDR3 DNA: TGCGCCAGCAGTCACCTTGACAGTCCCACCCCAGATACGCAGTATTTT
J gene: TRBJ1-2; V gene: TRBV11-2; clone size: -; D gene: -; CDR3 protein: CASSLGASNYGYTF; CDR3 DNA: TGTGCCAGCAGCTTAGGGGCTTCTAACTATGGCTACACCTTC
J gene: TRBJ2-3; V gene: TRBV19; clone size: -; D gene: -; CDR3 protein: CASREGPKRDTQYF; CDR3 DNA: TGTGCCAGTAGGGAGGGTCCCAAGAGGGATACGCAGTATTTT
J gene: TRBJ2-1; V gene: TRBV10-3; clone size: -; D gene: TRBD2; CDR3 protein: CAIGGRLATYNEQFF; CDR3 DNA: TGTGCCATCGGCGGGAGACTAGCGACTTACAATGAGCAGTTCTTC
J gene: TRBJ2-1; V gene: TRBV6-6; clone size: once; D gene: TRBD2; CDR3 protein: CASSPWTSGRERSYNEQFF; CDR3 DNA: TGTGCCAGCAGTCCGTGGACTAGCGGGAGGGAGAGGTCCTACAATGAGCAGTTCTTC
J gene: TRBJ1-2; V gene: TRBV19; clone size: once; D gene: TRBD1; CDR3 protein: CASSIKGGQDRYTF; CDR3 DNA: TGTGCCAGTAGTATTAAAGGGGGCCAGGATCGCTACACCTTC
J gene: TRBJ1-1; V gene: TRBV19; clone size: -; D gene: -; CDR3 protein: CASAGENTEAFF; CDR3 DNA: TGTGCCAGTGCCGGGGAGAACACTGAAGCTTTCTTT
J gene: TRBJ1-5; V gene: TRBV7-8; clone size: -; D gene: TRBD1; CDR3 protein: CASSPTDRGYNQPQHF; CDR3 DNA: TGTGCCAGCAGCCCGACGGACAGGGGATACAATCAGCCCCAGCATTTT
J gene: TRBJ2-5; V gene: TRBV5-5; clone size: -; D gene: TRBD2; CDR3 protein: CASSLRRLAGGPRGETQYF; CDR3 DNA: TGTGCCAGCAGCCTACGGCGCCTAGCGGGAGGGCCTCGAGGAGAGACCCAGTACTTC
J gene: TRBJ2-1; V gene: TRBV7-2; clone size: -; D gene: -; CDR3 protein: CASSLAGGSNEQFF; CDR3 DNA: TGTGCCAGCAGCTTAGCTGGTGGCTCCAATGAGCAGTTCTTC
J gene: TRBJ1-5; V gene: TRBV2; clone size: few; D gene: TRBD1; CDR3 protein: CASRSGGQPQHF; CDR3 DNA: TGTGCCAGCAGGTCAGGGGGTCAGCCCCAGCATTTT
J gene: TRBJ1-3; V gene: TRBV28; clone size: -; D gene: -; CDR3 protein: CASSTTLTANTIYF; CDR3 DNA: TGTGCCAGCAGTACGACTCTCACGGCGAACACCATATATTTT
J gene: TRBJ1-6; V gene: TRBV13; clone size: -; D gene: TRBD1; CDR3 protein: CASSSGQGYNSPLHF; CDR3 DNA: TGTGCCAGCAGCTCGGGACAGGGGTATAATTCACCCCTCCACTTT
J gene: TRBJ2-1; V gene: TRBV11-2; clone size: once; D gene: -; CDR3 protein: CASSRLFGQNNEQFF; CDR3 DNA: TGTGCCAGCAGCCGGCTATTCGGACAGAACAATGAGCAGTTCTTC
J gene: TRBJ1-1; V gene: TRBV5-6; clone size: once; D gene: -; CDR3 protein: CASSGDTQGSEAFF; CDR3 DNA: TGTGCCAGCAGCGGAGACACACAGGGTTCCGAAGCTTTCTTT
J gene: TRBJ2-3; V gene: TRBV14; clone size: once; D gene: -; CDR3 protein: CASSQDVYITDTQYF; CDR3 DNA: TGTGCCAGCAGCCAAGACGTCTATATCACAGATACGCAGTATTTT
J gene: TRBJ2-3; V gene: TRBV7-2; clone size: -; D gene: TRBD2; CDR3 protein: CASGLAGDTDTQYF; CDR3 DNA: TGTGCCAGCGGACTAGCGGGGGACACAGATACGCAGTATTTT
J gene: TRBJ2-2; V gene: TRBV4-3; clone size: -; D gene: -; CDR3 protein: CASSRRSNTGELFF; CDR3 DNA: TGCGCCAGCAGCCGGCGGTCGAACACCGGGGAGCTGTTTTTT
J gene: TRBJ2-3; V gene: TRBV12-3/TRBV12-4; clone size: -; D gene: -; CDR3 protein: CASSLNRPYTQYF; CDR3 DNA: TGTGCCAGCAGTTTGAACAGGCCTTATACGCAGTATTTT
J gene: TRBJ1-1; V gene: TRBV19; clone size: -; D gene: -; CDR3 protein: CASSQGGLTEAFF; CDR3 DNA: TGTGCCAGTAGTCAGGGAGGTCTCACTGAAGCTTTCTTT
J gene: TRBJ2-1; V gene: TRBV19; clone size: -; D gene: -; CDR3 protein: CASSILFGEQFF; CDR3 DNA: TGTGCCAGTAGTATACTATTCGGTGAGCAGTTCTTC
J gene: TRBJ1-5; V gene: TRBV5-6; clone size: -; D gene: TRBD1; CDR3 protein: CASSKTGGWSNQPQHF; CDR3 DNA: TGTGCCAGCAGCAAAACAGGGGGTTGGAGCAATCAGCCCCAGCATTTT
J gene: TRBJ1-2; V gene: TRBV7-2; clone size: -; D gene: TRBD1; CDR3 protein: CASSLWTGTGDGYTF; CDR3 DNA: TGTGCCAGCAGCTTATGGACAGGGACCGGGGATGGCTACACCTTC
J gene: TRBJ2-2; V gene: TRBV6-5; clone size: -; D gene: -; CDR3 protein: CASSPERSYTGELFF; CDR3 DNA: TGTGCCAGCAGTCCTGAGCGCTCGTACACCGGGGAGCTGTTTTTT
J gene: TRBJ2-2; V gene: TRBV7-8; clone size: -; D gene: TRBD2; CDR3 protein: CASSAHNGRDTGELFF; CDR3 DNA: TGTGCCAGCAGCGCCCATAACGGGAGGGACACCGGGGAGCTGTTTTTT
J gene: TRBJ2-5; V gene: TRBV23-1; clone size: -; D gene: TRBD2; CDR3 protein: CASTHSPTSGRYQETQYF; CDR3 DNA: TGCGCCAGCACCCACAGCCCGACTAGCGGGAGGTACCAAGAGACCCAGTACTTC
J gene: TRBJ2-5; V gene: TRBV7-7; clone size: -; D gene: TRBD2; CDR3 protein: CASSRGGGQETQYF; CDR3 DNA: TGTGCCAGCAGCCGTGGGGGGGGACAAGAGACCCAGTACTTC
J gene: TRBJ1-4; V gene: TRBV4-1; clone size: once; D gene: TRBD1; CDR3 protein: CASSSTGGYEKLFF; CDR3 DNA: TGCGCCAGCAGCTCGACAGGGGGTTATGAAAAACTGTTTTTT
J gene: TRBJ1-5; V gene: TRBV5-5; clone size: -; D gene: -; CDR3 protein: CASSLLQGRNQPQHF; CDR3 DNA: TGTGCCAGCAGCTTGTTACAGGGACGAAATCAGCCCCAGCATTTT
J gene: TRBJ2-1; V gene: TRBV30; clone size: -; D gene: TRBD2; CDR3 protein: CAWDTGGGLYNEQFF; CDR3 DNA: TGTGCCTGGGACACGGGGGGAGGGCTATACAATGAGCAGTTCTTC
J gene: TRBJ1-2; V gene: TRBV6-2/TRBV6-3; clone size: -; D gene: -; CDR3 protein: CASSRDINYGYTF; CDR3 DNA: TGTGCCAGCAGTCGCGACATTAACTATGGCTACACCTTC
J gene: TRBJ2-1; V gene: TRBV2; clone size: -; D gene: TRBD2; CDR3 protein: CASMAGAYNEQFF; CDR3 DNA: TGTGCCAGCATGGCGGGAGCCTACAATGAGCAGTTCTTC
J gene: TRBJ2-3; V gene: TRBV19; clone size: -; D gene: TRBD2; CDR3 protein: CASSKGGSITDTQYF; CDR3 DNA: TGTGCCAGTAGTAAGGGCGGGAGTATAACAGATACGCAGTATTTT
J gene: TRBJ1-2; V gene: TRBV4-1; clone size: -; D gene: TRBD1; CDR3 protein: CASSRPRDRESSGYTF; CDR3 DNA: TGCGCCAGCAGCCGACCGAGGGACAGGGAATCCTCTGGCTACACCTTC
J gene: TRBJ2-1; V gene: TRBV7-9; clone size: -; D gene: -; CDR3 protein: CAAKTGRDEQFF; CDR3 DNA: TGTGCCGCCAAGACAGGTCGCGATGAGCAGTTCTTC
J gene: TRBJ2-6; V gene: TRBV6-2/TRBV6-3; clone size: -; D gene: -; CDR3 protein: CASSYSRRGVTF; CDR3 DNA: TGTGCCAGCAGTTACTCACGCAGAGGTGTGACTTTC
J gene: TRBJ2-1; V gene: TRBV6-5; clone size: -; D gene: -; CDR3 protein: CASAAGESSYNEQFF; CDR3 DNA: TGTGCCAGCGCAGCAGGGGAGAGCTCCTACAATGAGCAGTTCTTC
J gene: TRBJ1-1; V gene: TRBV30; clone size: -; D gene: TRBD1; CDR3 protein: CAWSGSRGRTEAFF; CDR3 DNA: TGTGCCTGGAGTGGAAGCAGGGGGCGGACTGAAGCTTTCTTT